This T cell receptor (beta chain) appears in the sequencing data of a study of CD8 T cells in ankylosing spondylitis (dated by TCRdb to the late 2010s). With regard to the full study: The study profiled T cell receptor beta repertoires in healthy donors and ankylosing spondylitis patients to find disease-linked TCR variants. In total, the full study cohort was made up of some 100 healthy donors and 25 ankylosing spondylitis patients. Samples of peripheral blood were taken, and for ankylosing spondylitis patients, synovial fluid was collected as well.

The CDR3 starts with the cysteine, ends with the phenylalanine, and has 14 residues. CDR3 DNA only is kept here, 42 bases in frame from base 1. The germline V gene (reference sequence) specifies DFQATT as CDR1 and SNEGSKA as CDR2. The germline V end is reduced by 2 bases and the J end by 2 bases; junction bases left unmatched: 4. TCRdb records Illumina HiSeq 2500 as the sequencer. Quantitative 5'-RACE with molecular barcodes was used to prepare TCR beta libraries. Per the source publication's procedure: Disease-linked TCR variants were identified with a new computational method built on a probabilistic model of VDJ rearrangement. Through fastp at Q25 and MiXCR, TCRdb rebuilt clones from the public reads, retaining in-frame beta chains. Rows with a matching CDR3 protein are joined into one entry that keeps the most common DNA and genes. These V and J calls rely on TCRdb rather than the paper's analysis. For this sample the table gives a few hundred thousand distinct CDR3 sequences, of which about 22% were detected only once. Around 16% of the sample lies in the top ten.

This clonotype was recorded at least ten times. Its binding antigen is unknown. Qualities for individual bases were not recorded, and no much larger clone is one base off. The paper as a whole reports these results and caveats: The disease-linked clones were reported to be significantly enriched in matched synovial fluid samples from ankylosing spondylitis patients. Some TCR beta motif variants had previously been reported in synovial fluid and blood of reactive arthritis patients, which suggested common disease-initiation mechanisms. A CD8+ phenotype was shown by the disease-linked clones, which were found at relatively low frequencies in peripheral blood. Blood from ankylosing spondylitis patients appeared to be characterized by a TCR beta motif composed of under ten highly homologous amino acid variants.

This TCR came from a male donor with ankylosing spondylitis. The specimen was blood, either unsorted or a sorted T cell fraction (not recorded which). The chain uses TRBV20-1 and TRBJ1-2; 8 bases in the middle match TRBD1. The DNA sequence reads TGCAGTGCTAGAAACAACAGGGGGAACTATGGCTACACCTTC. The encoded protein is CSARNNRGNYGYTF.